This T cell receptor beta chain was identified during a study of cytomegalovirus exposure and HLA in healthy donors. General study results and limits: The authors reported that TCR beta sequences could predict HLA-A and HLA-B alleles. These predictions were accurate for most subjects in the first cohort. The study recorded about 160 TCR beta chains that were cytomegalovirus-associated. As a later analysis showed, a missense DCLRE1C variant was linked to trimming of TCR beta V- and J-genes. In a later analysis, HLA-associated beta chains showed higher expansion and lower generation probabilities than comparable chains.

With 1 base removed from V and 4 bases from J, the gap between germline ends came to 11 bases. Germline V CDR1 and CDR2: SGHDT, YYEEEE. CDR3 length: 15 residues. The PCR had 60 Vbeta and 13 Jbeta primers. Assay: immunoSEQ multiplex PCR; the TCRdb copy retains only in-frame clones and omits some. The sample comprises around 140,000 clones, 75% of which are singletons, and 2.5% to 4% rests with the top ten. This clone turned up a few times. Its matching antigen is unknown. This receptor was identified in a man in his forties in good health and CMV-seronegative. The V gene is TRBV5-6, the J gene TRBJ2-2; D is possibly TRBD1 (6 bases). Sequenced material: PBMCs. The CDR3 reads CASSLFDRFTGELFF. The CDR3 nucleotides are TGTGCCAGCAGCTTGTTCGACAGGTTCACCGGGGAGCTGTTTTTT.